Following are 27 T cell receptor beta chains from one sample sequenced in a study of shared clonotypes between healthy human individuals. Clones were read by immunoSEQ multiplex PCR, and TCRdb kept only the in-frame ones, dropping some. The repertoire consists of about 490,000 clones, with over 70% occurring once and the leading ten covering roughly 13%. Sequenced sample: PBMCs. The receptors originated from a woman between 40 and 50 years old in good health. Some clones in this sample may be carry-over from other donors' samples.

This clone appeared many times. This sequence joins TRBV9 and TRBJ2-1; 10 bases line up with TRBD1. With 3 bases clipped from V and 9 bases from J, the junction kept 6 bases outside the gene matches. Per germline, CDR1 SGDLS and CDR2 YYNGEE. The CDR3 length is 14 residues. The CDR3 region has the DNA TGTGCCAGCAGCGACCCTCGGACAGGGGGTGAGCAGTTCTTC. Translated, it gives CASSDPRTGGEQFF.

The gene calls are TRBV6-5 and TRBJ2-1, with a tentative D call TRBD1 (5 bases). This CDR3 comprises 13 residues. Trimming removed 2 bases at V and 8 bases at J, with 10 bases between. Germline V gene lookup returns CDR1 MNHEY and CDR2 SVGAGI. The CDR3 DNA is TGTGCCAGCAGTTACCGTCAGGGTCATGAGCAGTTCTTC. Its protein is CASSYRQGHEQFF.

Of note for this clone: A far bigger clonotype differs at one base, so this is likely a read error. Other nucleotide sequences in the sample specify the same CDR3. The V call is TRBV29-1, the J call TRBJ1-1; a weak D match, TRBD1 (5 bases). This CDR3 contains 14 residues. CDR1 and CDR2 (germline): SQVTM, ANQGSEA. Between the trimmed V and J ends, which lost 4 bases and 0 bases, there was a span of 12 bases. The CDR3 reads CSVVNPGMNTEAFF. In nucleotides, the CDR3 is TGCAGCGTTGTTAACCCAGGGATGAACACTGAAGCTTTCTTT. Full variable domain (remainder filled in from reference TRBV29-1 and TRBJ1-1): SAVISQKPSRDICQRGTSLTIQCQVDSQVTMMFWYRQQPGQSLTLIATANQGSEATYESGFVIDKFPISRPNLTFSTLTVSNMSPEDSSIYLCSVVNPGMNTEAFFGQGTRLTVV.

Turning to this clone: Compared with germline, one end of the junction differs, possibly owing to a read error. Other DNA variants within this sample encode the same CDR3. V gene TRBV2 combines with J gene TRBJ1-4, with 10 bases matching TRBD1. Germline V gives CDR1 SNHLY, CDR2 FYNNEI. This CDR3 is 14 amino acids long. CDR3 sequence (DNA): TGCGCCAGCGACAGGGGGCTCGATCATGAAAAGCTGTTTTTT. Protein sequence: CASDRGLDHEKLFF.

The chain joins TRBV4-1 to TRBJ1-6; 7 nucleotides align to TRBD1. J lost 5 bases, V lost 4 bases, and 2 bases had no gene match. The CDR3 consists of 14 residues. The germline V gene has CDR1 MGHRA and CDR2 YSYEKL. CDR3 protein: CASSRTGNNSPLHF. The CDR3 DNA reads TGCGCCAGCAGCCGGACAGGCAATAATTCACCCCTCCACTTT.

This clone showed up just a few times. A far larger clone is one nucleotide away, so this likely arose from a read error. The CDR3 bases are TGTGCCAGCAGCTTAGTTCCAGAGGCCCACAATGAGCAGTTCTTC. This gives the protein CASSLVPEAHNEQFF. The rearrangement links TRBV7-9 to TRBJ2-1; D is unclear. CDR1 SEHNR and CDR2 FQNEAQ come from the germline V gene (reference sequence). Trimming shortened V by 1 base and J by 5 bases, and 12 bases separated the two germline ends. This CDR3 spans 15 amino acids.

The rearrangement joins TRBV18 to TRBJ1-1; 8 bases line up with TRBD1. Germline values: CDR1 KGHSH, CDR2 LQKENI. CDR3 length: 14 amino acids. V dropped 6 bases and J dropped 3; count of bases not matched to a gene: 6. The CDR3 reads CASSTGGVDTEAFF. In DNA form, the CDR3 reads TGTGCCAGCTCTACAGGGGGGGTAGACACTGAAGCTTTCTTT.

The chain uses TRBV7-6 and TRBJ2-2; 7 bases map to TRBD2. This CDR3 has 17 residues. From germline, CDR1 is SGHVS and CDR2 FNYEAQ. After removal of 1 base from V and 2 bases from J, the junction contained 7 bases not matched to a gene. CDR3 sequence (DNA): TGTGCCAGCAGCTTAGATAGAGCGGGACGCAACACCGGGGAGCTGTTTTTT. Translation: CASSLDRAGRNTGELFF.

Remarks on this clone: A far larger clone differs by one base, so this is likely a read error. The gene calls are TRBV30 and TRBJ1-5; tentatively, D is TRBD1 (6 bases). Germline V CDR1 and CDR2: GTSNPN, SVGIG (reference sequence). This CDR3 has 14 residues. The CDR3 here is CAWSTGTLNQLQHF. The CDR3 coding sequence is TGTGCCTGGAGTACCGGGACACTAAATCAGCTCCAGCATTTT. The variable domain in full, with the rest retrieved from reference TRBV30 and TRBJ1-5, is SQTIHQWPATLVQPVGSPLSLECTVEGTSNPNLYWYRQAAGRGLQLLFYSVGIGQISSEVPQNLSASRPQDRQFILSSKKLLLSDSGFYLCAWSTGTLNQLQHFGDGTRLSIL.

A word on this clone: A much larger clone differs by one base, so this may be a read error. This CDR3 reads CASSLGWTWDTQYF. The CDR3 DNA reads as TGTGCCAGCAGCTTAGGTTGGACGTGGGATACGCAGTATTTT. J is TRBJ2-3 and V is TRBV7-9; D gene ambiguous. From germline, CDR1 is SEHNR and CDR2 FQNEAQ (reference sequence). The CDR3 has 14 amino acids. Trimming removed 1 base at V and 6 bases at J, with 11 bases between. Together with reference TRBV7-9 and TRBJ2-3, the CDR3 gives the full variable domain: DTGVSQNPRHKITKRGQNVTFRCDPISEHNRLYWYRQTLGQGPEFLTYFQNEAQLEKSRLLSDRFSAERPKGSFSTLEIQRTEQGDSAMYLCASSLGWTWDTQYFGPGTRLTVL.

This clone was counted between two and nine times. A far larger clone differs by one base, so this is likely a read error. The sample has other DNA sequences that encode this CDR3 too. CDR3 sequence reads: CASSLARTSGYEQYF. CDR3 in DNA: TGTGCCAGCAGCTTAGCCCGTACTAGCGGGTACGAGCAGTACTTC. The V call is TRBV11-2, the J call TRBJ2-7, with 9 bases matching TRBD2. Germline trimming cut 1 base from V and 4 bases from J; bases unmatched to any gene: 5. This CDR3 spans 15 amino acids. The germline V gene encodes CDR1 SGHAT and CDR2 FQNNGV.

This chain connects TRBV5-1 to TRBJ2-2; 16 bases line up with TRBD2. V shed 4 bases and J 5 bases; nucleotides not matched to a gene: 8. Germline V gene lookup returns CDR1 SGHRS and CDR2 YFSETQ. The CDR3 consists of 18 residues. The chain's CDR3 is CASSLGLAGGPRTGELFF. In nucleotides, the CDR3 is TGCGCCAGCAGCCTGGGACTAGCGGGAGGGCCACGGACCGGGGAGCTGTTTTTT. Full variable domain (rest looked up from reference TRBV5-1 and TRBJ2-2): KAGVTQTPRYLIKTRGQQVTLSCSPISGHRSVSWYQQTPGQGLQFLFEYFSETQRNKGNFPGRFSGRQFSNSRSEMNVSTLELGDSALYLCASSLGLAGGPRTGELFFGEGSRLTVL.

This clone was counted a single time. V gene TRBV29-1 combines with J gene TRBJ2-7, with TRBD2 identical over 12 bases. The CDR3 covers 14 residues. V lost 7 bases to trimming and J lost 7 bases; unmatched junction nucleotides: 11. The germline gives CDR1 SQVTM, CDR2 ANQGSEA. The CDR3: CSAGGASGRVEQYF. CDR3 DNA sequence: TGCAGCGCTGGCGGTGCTAGCGGGAGGGTTGAGCAGTACTTC.

Comments on this clone: A far larger clone is only one base removed, so a read error is likely. V and J are TRBV5-6 and TRBJ2-5; 11 bases are a match to TRBD2. The CDR3 is made up of 14 amino acids. Unmatched junction bases numbered 3, after V lost 3 bases and J lost 5 bases. In germline, CDR1 is SGHDT, CDR2 YYEEEE. CDR3 sequence: CASSSLAGVETQYF. The CDR3 DNA reads TGTGCCAGCAGCTCACTAGCGGGAGTGGAGACCCAGTACTTC.

CDR3 in amino acids: CAWSANRDRLDNIVGTGSNQPQHF. CDR3 bases: TGTGCCTGGAGTGCGAACCGGGACAGGTTGGATAACATTGTGGGGACAGGTAGCAATCAGCCCCAGCATTTT. V usage is TRBV30 and J usage is TRBJ1-5; 8 nucleotides agree with TRBD1. Germline CDR1 reads GTSNPN; CDR2 reads SVGIG (reference sequence). The CDR3 extends over 24 amino acids. The V segment lost 1 base and the J segment 0 bases; nucleotides outside the gene matches: 29.

This clone was counted many times. Other DNA sequences of this sample code for an identical CDR3. The chain uses TRBV28 and TRBJ1-2; D gene uncertain. The CDR3 is 12 amino acids. V was cut by 8 bases and J by 3 bases, with 10 bases left in between. The germline gives CDR1 MDHEN, CDR2 SYDVKM. The CDR3 DNA reads as TGTGCCAGCGGAACAGCTTACTATGGCTACACCTTC. Its translation: CASGTAYYGYTF.

This clone was picked up one time. This CDR3 reads CASISREGLSYEQYF. CDR3 sequence (DNA): TGCGCCAGCATTTCGCGGGAGGGCCTTTCCTACGAGCAGTACTTC. J is TRBJ2-7 and V is TRBV10-2; 9 bases align to TRBD2. After removal of 7 bases from V and 1 base from J, the junction contained 8 bases not matched to a gene. The V gene's germline CDR1 is WSHSY and CDR2 SAAADI. CDR3 length: 15 amino acids.

As regards this clone: A far larger clone is one nucleotide away, so this likely arose from a read error. The sample holds other DNA sequences that translate to the same CDR3. The chain carries TRBV28 and TRBJ1-1, with TRBD1 as a possible D gene (5 bases). The CDR3 covers 12 residues. Germline V gene data show CDR1 as MDHEN and CDR2 as SYDVKM. CDR3 bases: TGTGCCAGCAGTTTAACTGGGGCTGAAGCCTTCTTT. It encodes CASSLTGAEAFF.

This clone appeared many times. The rearrangement links TRBV27 to TRBJ2-7; TRBD1 matches at 8 bases. The CDR3 loop spans 14 amino acids. Germline V lookup: CDR1 MNHEY, CDR2 SMNVEV (reference sequence). The V gene end was trimmed by 8 bases and the J gene end by 5 bases; junction bases not matched to a gene: 11. CDR3 sequence reads: CASRGNRGFDEQYF. CDR3 DNA sequence: TGTGCCAGCCGGGGGAACAGGGGGTTCGACGAGCAGTACTTC.

This CDR3 is CASSYIGGPEQFF. Written as DNA, the CDR3 is TGTGCCAGCAGTTACATTGGGGGTCCTGAGCAGTTCTTC. The chain uses TRBV6-6 and TRBJ2-1; D may be TRBD1 or TRBD2 (5 bases each). V gave up 2 bases and J gave up 9 bases, with 11 bases separating them. Germline V gene sequence: CDR1 MNHNY, CDR2 SVGAGI (reference sequence). The CDR3 extends over 13 amino acids.

The chain couples TRBV15 to TRBJ2-3; 8 bases are a match to TRBD2. Germline lookup yields CDR1 LNHNV and CDR2 YYDKDF (reference sequence). V was pared by 0 bases and J by 8 bases, with 10 bases of the junction left unmatched. The CDR3 is 16 amino acids. In DNA form, the CDR3 reads TGTGCCACCAGCAGAGATCCAGCGGGGGCCGGGGGTACGCAGTATTTT. It specifies CATSRDPAGAGGTQYF.

The V and J genes are TRBV6-1 and TRBJ2-1, with D perhaps assigned TRBD1 or TRBD2 (5 bases each). Trimming stripped 8 bases from V and 0 bases from J, with 14 bases between. The CDR3 is made up of 15 amino acids. The germline V gene encodes CDR1 MNHNS and CDR2 SASEGT. The CDR3 loop is CASAGASRSYNEQFF. The DNA of the CDR3 is TGTGCCAGCGCCGGGGCTAGCCGCTCCTACAATGAGCAGTTCTTC.

As to this clone: One base separates it from a far larger clone, so it is likely a read error. The V gene is TRBV4-2, the J gene TRBJ1-1; no firm D call. This CDR3 contains 14 residues. Germline-derived CDR1 and CDR2 are LGHNA and YNFKEQ. V was trimmed by 1 base and J by 4 bases, leaving 10 bases between them. CDR3 region: CASSQVKGGTEAFF. The CDR3 DNA follows: TGTGCCAGCAGCCAAGTTAAGGGCGGCACTGAAGCTTTCTTT.

Notes on this clone: One base separates it from a far larger clone, so it is likely a read error. The rearrangement links TRBV30 to TRBJ2-7; TRBD1 matches 10 bases. The CDR3 totals 13 residues. In germline, CDR1 is GTSNPN, CDR2 SVGIG (reference sequence). CDR3 amino acids: CDWRGQGLNEQYF. The DNA for the CDR3 is TGTGACTGGAGGGGACAGGGGTTGAACGAGCAGTACTTC.

This chain links TRBV15 with TRBJ1-4, with a possible D match to TRBD1 (6 bases). Trimming left V 2 bases short and J 7 bases short, with 14 bases between. The V gene's germline CDR1 is LNHNV and CDR2 YYDKDF (reference sequence). The CDR3 spans 15 residues. Here the CDR3 DNA reads TGTGCCACCAGCAGAACCGGGACACCAGGTGAAAAACTGTTTTTT. Its translation: CATSRTGTPGEKLFF.

V gene TRBV7-4 combines with J gene TRBJ1-4, with a weak D call TRBD1 (5 bases). Germline V lookup: CDR1 SGHVT, CDR2 SQSDAQ. The CDR3 contains 20 residues. Trimming removed 11 bases from V and 0 bases from J, with 31 bases in between. CDR3 in amino acids: CARQRPDASPAVATNEKLFF. The CDR3 nucleotides read TGTGCCCGACAGCGTCCCGACGCATCACCTGCCGTCGCAACTAATGAAAAACTGTTTTTT.

This clone was observed many times. The chain couples TRBV12-5 to TRBJ2-1; perhaps TRBD2 as D (6 bases). This CDR3 is built from 19 residues. V was clipped by 2 bases and J by 9 bases, with 29 bases between them. Germline V gene sequence: CDR1 LGHNT, CDR2 FRNRAP. In nucleotides, the CDR3 is TGTGCTAGTGGTTTGCAGGGACCCCGTGTTAGCGGAGACGGGGGTGAGCAGTTCTTC. It is translated as CASGLQGPRVSGDGGEQFF. The variable domain in full, with the rest retrieved from reference TRBV12-5 and TRBJ2-1, is DARVTQTPRHKVTEMGQEVTMRCQPILGHNTVFWYRQTMMQGLELLAYFRNRAPLDDSGMPKDRFSAEMPDATLATLKIQPSEPRDSAVYFCASGLQGPRVSGDGGEQFFGPGTRLTVL.